Given below is one T cell receptor (beta chain) in context. What it recognizes is unknown. The sample is drawn from a study of T cell responses to AZD1222 COVID-19 vaccine. Study details: Recipients boosted at about 4 weeks or about 12 weeks are pooled. Findings and caveats of the study: Donors, mostly white British, included more females; clonal diversity was possibly underestimated.

Germline CDR1 reads SEHNR; CDR2 reads FQNEAQ (reference sequence). The CDR3 is 17 amino acids. The V segment lost 3 bases and the J segment 6 bases; nucleotides outside the gene matches: 8. This table comes from immunoSEQ multiplex PCR, and its TCRdb copy is limited to in-frame clones, with some not included. The data contain about 140,000 clones, 80% to 90% of them singletons. Sequenced material: peripheral blood, taken on day 0 of AZD1222 vaccination. The TCR sequence derives from an adult in good health. The J gene is TRBJ2-1, the V gene TRBV7-9; TRBD2 matches 13 bases. The CDR3 sequence is CASSFSGLAGVGNEQFF. CDR3 sequence (DNA): TGTGCCAGCAGCTTTTCCGGACTAGCGGGAGTCGGCAATGAGCAGTTCTTC. Looking up the rest from reference TRBV7-9 and TRBJ2-1 gives the full variable domain: DTGVSQNPRHKITKRGQNVTFRCDPISEHNRLYWYRQTLGQGPEFLTYFQNEAQLEKSRLLSDRFSAERPKGSFSTLEIQRTEQGDSAMYLCASSFSGLAGVGNEQFFGPGTRLTVL.